The 10 T cell receptor beta chains listed next were all sequenced from one sample in a study of T cells expressing NK-cell markers. TCRdb re-called the 5' RACE reads and shows each CDR3 protein once, DNA omitted. Its clone listing holds 130,000 to 150,000 distinct CDR3 sequences. Sequenced: blood T cells: a sorted CD56 or NKG2C T cell subset, CD4+ or CD8+ T cells, or bulk PBMC T cells (not recorded which). These receptors all stem from a man between 18 and 35 years old in good health.

The CDR3 sequence is CATGLAGQGETQYF. This chain connects TRBV15 to TRBJ2-5; checking the TCRdb D call of TRBD2 is not possible without DNA. Germline lookup yields CDR1 LNHNV and CDR2 YYDKDF (reference sequence). The CDR3 loop spans 14 amino acids.

The gene calls are TRBV10-2 and TRBJ2-1. The CDR3 length is 12 residues. CDR1 and CDR2 from the germline V gene are WSHSY and SAAADI. CDR3 loop: CASSLSLNEQFF.

V usage is TRBV27 and J usage is TRBJ1-2; with no DNA, the TCRdb D assignment of TRBD1 cannot be verified. Germline CDR1 MNHEY, CDR2 SMNVEV (reference sequence). CDR3 length: 15 amino acids. The CDR3 is CASSTSGQSYYGYTF.

The J gene is TRBJ1-2, the V gene TRBV30. Per the germline V gene, CDR1 is GTSNPN and CDR2 is SVGIG (reference sequence). The CDR3 is 11 residues long. The CDR3: CAWRALDGYTF.

The J gene is TRBJ2-5, the V gene TRBV12-3 or TRBV12-4; as DNA is missing, the TRBD2 call by TCRdb cannot be tested. The CDR3 sequence is 15 residues long. The chain's CDR3 is CASSTPRTGRETQYF.

The rearrangement links TRBV20-1 to TRBJ1-5. The CDR3 spans 15 residues. Germline CDR1 is DFQATT and CDR2 is SNEGSKA (reference sequence). The CDR3 here is CSAAWRDYSNQPQHF.

The J gene is TRBJ2-7, the V gene TRBV20-1; the D gene TCRdb calls, TRBD1, cannot be checked with no DNA. The CDR3 is made up of 12 amino acids. The germline CDR1 and CDR2 sequences are DFQATT and SNEGSKA (reference sequence). CDR3 residues: CSARGTDYEQYF.

The genes are TRBV12-3 or TRBV12-4 and TRBJ2-1; checking the TCRdb D call of TRBD2 is not possible without DNA. CDR3 size: 16 residues. CDR3 sequence reads: CASRISSGRAHNEQFF.

The V call is TRBV18, the J call TRBJ2-3; TCRdb outputs TRBD2, but without DNA this stays unchecked. Germline CDR1 and CDR2: KGHSH and LQKENI. This CDR3 comprises 16 residues. CDR3 amino acids: CASSSGLAGDADTQYF.

The chain carries TRBV9 and TRBJ2-1; with no DNA, the TCRdb D assignment of TRBD2 cannot be verified. This CDR3 has 14 residues. The germline gives CDR1 SGDLS, CDR2 YYNGEE. The chain's CDR3 is CASSPRAVYNEQFF.